This section outlines one TCR beta chain sequence together with its context. Germline V gene data show CDR1 as MNHNY and CDR2 as SVGAGI (reference sequence). The CDR3 runs to 13 residues. Between the trimmed V and J ends, which lost 0 bases and 3 bases, there was a span of 6 bases. These data come from a study of control samples from healthy donors and cancer patients. Data came from immunoSEQ multiplex PCR; TCRdb stores just in-frame clones and leaves some out. The table lists about 82,000 clones, 94% of them singletons. The chain is built from TRBV6-6 and TRBJ2-7; D gene unclear. Material for sequencing was blood. This clonotype was obtained from a woman between 18 and 30 years old in good health. CDR3: CASSYSEYYEQYF. In DNA form, the CDR3 reads TGTGCCAGCAGTTACTCGGAATACTACGAGCAGTACTTC.